This T cell receptor (beta chain) comes out of a study of shared clonotypes between healthy human individuals. Remarks on this clone: Antigen specificity is unknown.

Sequencing was performed with immunoSEQ multiplex PCR; in TCRdb, only in-frame clones are kept and a portion is missing. This sample has around 2,000,000 clones, with 85% to 95% found just once. Study results and caveats: Among donors, sharing of clonotypes was expected to be affected by sequencing depth.

The V and J ends lost 4 bases and 8 bases respectively, with 14 bases between them. Germline V lookup: CDR1 SGHDN, CDR2 FVKESK. The CDR3 is 13 residues long. Sequenced material: naive CD4+ T cells sorted from blood. Subset denoted: CD45RA+ positively selected. The source is a man in his late teens or twenties in good health. V and J are TRBV14 and TRBJ1-1; TRBD1 is a possible D gene (6 bases). The CDR3 nucleotides are TGTGCCAGCAGCCCTCGGACAGTTGGGGAAGCTTTCTTT. Its translation: CASSPRTVGEAFF.